These T cell receptor beta chains were read from a single sample in a study of blood T cell repertoires in COVID-19. The assay was immunoSEQ multiplex PCR, and TCRdb's table has in-frame clones only and misses some. The repertoire has some 300,000 clones, around 91% of them found once; the top ten carry roughly 1%. The sample consisted of peripheral blood. These receptor sequences come from a woman between 40 and 55 years old with COVID-19, enrolled during active disease. Both conserved end residues are trimmed from each CDR3. The D gene is left open where the match is weak.

TRBJ1-5,-,TRBV19,ASSSEGDWQPQH
TRBJ2-5,TRBD2,TRBV28,ASSENGLAGGGKTQY
TRBJ2-1,-,TRBV19,ASSIRKQGNEQF
TRBJ1-1,-,TRBV7-8,ASSPRARVNTEAF
TRBJ2-1,TRBD2,TRBV5-1,ASSLKPLVLAPLEQF
TRBJ2-1,TRBD2,TRBV7-7,ASSSRLAAYNEQF
TRBJ1-2,TRBD1,TRBV2,ASSESWTGVNYGYT
TRBJ2-5,-,TRBV29-1,SAYRGGLETQY
TRBJ1-6,TRBD1,TRBV2,ASIDYWTGRSSYNSPLH
TRBJ1-6,TRBD1,TRBV28,ASSPLHLRRGTGHNSPLH
TRBJ1-3,-,TRBV9,ASSVGASGNTIY
TRBJ2-7,TRBD1,TRBV27,ASSLSKGGRGYEQY
TRBJ2-1,TRBD2,TRBV27,ASSMLAGVYNEQF
TRBJ1-6,TRBD1,TRBV5-1,ASSTGQGISYNSPLH
TRBJ1-2,-,TRBV19,ASSIREGGYT
TRBJ2-1,TRBD2,TRBV19,ASSGTSGIYNEQF
TRBJ1-1,-,TRBV19,ASSWDTLNTEAF
TRBJ2-3,-,TRBV6-5,ASRLQGPDTQY
TRBJ1-4,-,TRBV19,ASSSGQSTNEKLF
TRBJ2-5,TRBD1,TRBV28,ASSLGQAPTQY
TRBJ1-1,-,TRBV5-1,ASRTGENTEAF
TRBJ2-1,-,TRBV11-2,ASSSIQGKNNEQF
TRBJ2-1,-,TRBV7-3,ASSLSGDRYNEQF
TRBJ2-7,TRBD1,TRBV4-3,ASSHRTGFSYEQY
TRBJ2-1,-,TRBV2,ASRRDHPNEQF
TRBJ2-2,-,TRBV5-1,ASSLSTGVTGELF
TRBJ1-1,-,TRBV15,ATSRDTQGNTEAF
TRBJ2-7,-,TRBV5-4,ASSFQGNEQY
TRBJ1-2,-,TRBV2,ASSPHDISFYGYT
TRBJ2-7,TRBD2,TRBV10-3,AISESKSLAGRYEQY
TRBJ1-1,TRBD1,TRBV28,ATSDRVSDEAF
TRBJ2-7,TRBD2,TRBV28,ASSGTNRRGLAGERQY
TRBJ2-3,-,TRBV7-9,ASSSASDPDTQY
TRBJ2-4,TRBD1,TRBV2,ATRDRVAKNIQY
TRBJ2-1,TRBD2,TRBV5-4,ASSFTGTSIGEQF
TRBJ1-6,-,TRBV27,ASSLLREVNSPLH
TRBJ1-1,-,TRBV5-4,ASSHRQDTAEAF
TRBJ2-7,-,TRBV11-2,ASSLVAGTHSYEQY
TRBJ1-4,TRBD1,TRBV30,AYPSNTGAEKLF
TRBJ2-1,-,TRBV29-1,SVREAGYNEQF
TRBJ1-2,-,TRBV7-2,ASSLGGGGGGYT
TRBJ2-1,TRBD2,TRBV7-3,ASSFLAGVDEQF
TRBJ1-5,-,TRBV19,ASRGGEPQH
TRBJ1-2,-,TRBV3-1/TRBV3-2,ASSQGRVGSSGRSSYGYT
TRBJ2-7,TRBD1,TRBV11-2,ASSSTGGAYEQY
TRBJ1-4,-,TRBV7-8,ASSPEEGREKLF
TRBJ1-2,TRBD1,TRBV5-4,ASSSPGQGAGYT
TRBJ1-2,TRBD1,TRBV12-3/TRBV12-4,ASSFWDRHGYT
TRBJ2-7,-,TRBV10-3,AISESQMNPERREQY
TRBJ2-3,-,TRBV19,ASQGRNTDTQY
TRBJ1-3,TRBD1,TRBV10-3,AISDDRGDGNTIY
TRBJ2-1,TRBD2,TRBV7-2,ASSFQAGGRNNEQF
TRBJ1-1,TRBD1,TRBV12-3/TRBV12-4,ASSSSRGKAF
TRBJ2-1,TRBD2,TRBV10-3,AAAGTSGGPYNEQF
TRBJ2-1,-,TRBV27,ASSLSSRGLAV
TRBJ2-5,-,TRBV12-3/TRBV12-4,ASSHRGGETQY
TRBJ1-1,-,TRBV27,ASSLSTYGGRKEAF
TRBJ2-7,TRBD1,TRBV5-4,ASSPRGGQGASEQY
TRBJ1-1,-,TRBV19,ASSMDTLGTEAF
TRBJ2-3,TRBD2,TRBV7-9,ASSISGGHTDTQY